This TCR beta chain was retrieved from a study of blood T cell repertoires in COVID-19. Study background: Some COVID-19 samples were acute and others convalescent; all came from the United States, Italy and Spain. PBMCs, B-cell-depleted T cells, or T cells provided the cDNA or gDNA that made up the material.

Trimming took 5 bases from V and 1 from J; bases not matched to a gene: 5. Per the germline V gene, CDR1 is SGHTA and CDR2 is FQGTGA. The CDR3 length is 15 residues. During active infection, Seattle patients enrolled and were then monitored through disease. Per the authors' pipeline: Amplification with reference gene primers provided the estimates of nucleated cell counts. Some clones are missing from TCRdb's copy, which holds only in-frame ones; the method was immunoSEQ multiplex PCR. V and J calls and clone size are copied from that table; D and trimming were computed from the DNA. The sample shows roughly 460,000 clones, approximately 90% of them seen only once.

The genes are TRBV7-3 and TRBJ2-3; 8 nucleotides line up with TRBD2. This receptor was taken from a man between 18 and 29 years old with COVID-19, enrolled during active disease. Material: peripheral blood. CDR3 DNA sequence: TGTGCCAGCAGCCCAAGGACTAGCCGCACAGATACGCAGTATTTT. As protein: CASSPRTSRTDTQYF.